This T cell receptor (beta chain) comes out of a study of T cells in Graves' hyperthyroidism and ophthalmopathy. Overall study findings and caveats: In the analysis, a 13 V-J model separated ophthalmopathy from stable hyperthyroidism. Most clonotypes expanded in the thyroid (above 0.001) were also present in blood.

Points on this clonotype: What it binds is not known.

Each 10 ml fresh peripheral blood draw supplied the PBMCs. Amplified regions were TCR beta CDR3 sequences from RNA transcripts. The HTBI primer set was used in a first-round RT-PCR of the TCR CDR3. TCRdb redid the calling of the multiplex PCR reads with MiXCR, one entry per CDR3 protein. The sample lists just under 750,000 distinct CDR3 sequences; roughly 32% were seen once. The V gene's germline CDR1 is SEHNR and CDR2 FQNEAQ (reference sequence). The V end lost 6 bases, the J end lost 6 bases, and 17 bases lay between the germline ends. The CDR3 contains 15 residues. The receptor was isolated from a woman in her forties with Graves' hyperthyroidism. Sequenced: blood. V usage is TRBV7-9 and J usage is TRBJ2-2; the D is unclear. CDR3 coding DNA: TGTGCCAGCAGTTCGACCTCACACGGGCCCGGGGAGCTGTTTTTT. Translation: CASSSTSHGPGELFF.